This entry lists 18 T cell receptor beta chains sequenced from one sample in a study of CD8+CD57+ T cells in acquired aplastic anemia. Genomic DNA constituted the template upon which TCR beta VDJ and CDR3 profiling was performed. TCRdb analysed the reads with MiXCR anew, one entry per CDR3 protein. The sample holds fewer than 100,000 distinct CDR3 sequences, around 44% seen once. The sequencing input was sorted CD4+, CD8+, or CD8+CD57+ T cells (not recorded which) from PBMCs. The receptors come from a human donor in good health, serving as a control.

This clonotype was detected only a few times. The chain uses TRBV4-2 and TRBJ1-3; D is unresolved. CDR3 size: 13 residues. V was cut by 1 base and J by 8 bases, with 9 bases left in between. Germline-derived CDR1 and CDR2 are LGHNA and YNFKEQ. The CDR3 nucleotides are TGTGCCAGCAGCCAAGCTCTTCGTGACACCATATATTTT. It codes for CASSQALRDTIYF.

This chain links TRBV2 with TRBJ2-7; tentative D call: TRBD1 (7 bases). The CDR3 covers 15 residues. Germline CDR1 SNHLY, CDR2 FYNNEI. The ends were cut back, 6 bases at V and 1 base at J, with 16 bases in the middle. CDR3: CASSNRAGGSYEQYF. CDR3 bases: TGTGCCAGCAGCAACCGGGCAGGGGGGTCCTACGAGCAGTACTTC.

The chain combines TRBV29-1 with TRBJ1-2; unclear D gene. CDR1 SQVTM and CDR2 ANQGSEA come from the germline V gene. The CDR3 runs to 14 residues. Trimming took off 0 bases at V and 2 bases at J, with 10 bases between the two ends. The chain's CDR3 is CSVEDSRRNYGYTF. Written as DNA, the CDR3 is TGCAGCGTTGAAGATAGTCGCCGAAACTATGGCTACACCTTC.

The chain employs TRBV10-3 and TRBJ1-1, with D hard to call. Per germline, CDR1 ENHRY and CDR2 SYGVKD. The CDR3 is 13 amino acids. V was cut by 4 bases and J by 2 bases, with 8 bases left in between. In DNA form, the CDR3 reads TGTGCCATCAGTGTGGCCATTAACACTGAAGCTTTCTTT. The encoded protein is CAISVAINTEAFF.

This rearrangement joins TRBV7-9 to TRBJ2-7, with a weak D call TRBD1 (6 bases). Trimming removed 1 base from V and 2 bases from J, with 6 bases in between. There are 13 residues in the CDR3. Per germline, CDR1 SEHNR and CDR2 FQNEAQ (reference sequence). The CDR3 sequence is CASSLGDTYEQYF. CDR3 sequence (DNA): TGTGCCAGCAGCTTAGGGGACACCTACGAGCAGTACTTC.

Only one count was recorded for this clonotype. The chain uses TRBV11-2 and TRBJ2-1, with 7 nucleotides matching TRBD1. The CDR3 consists of 12 residues. CDR1 and CDR2 from the germline V gene are SGHAT and FQNNGV. Trimming removed 6 bases from V and 10 bases from J; junction bases left unmatched: 6. The CDR3 reads CASRHRGPEQFF. CDR3 nucleotide sequence: TGTGCCAGCAGACACAGGGGACCGGAGCAGTTCTTC.

The genes are TRBV29-1 and TRBJ1-1; 11 positions agree with TRBD1. J was trimmed by 7 bases and V by 6 bases; bases with no gene match: 7. This CDR3 has 13 residues. Per the germline V gene, CDR1 is SQVTM and CDR2 is ANQGSEA. Here the CDR3 DNA reads TGCAGCGTAAGGGACAGGGGGAACGGTGAAGCTTTCTTT. Translation: CSVRDRGNGEAFF. Together with reference TRBV29-1 and TRBJ1-1, the CDR3 gives the full variable domain: SAVISQKPSRDICQRGTSLTIQCQVDSQVTMMFWYRQQPGQSLTLIATANQGSEATYESGFVIDKFPISRPNLTFSTLTVSNMSPEDSSIYLCSVRDRGNGEAFFGQGTRLTVV.

The chain links TRBV7-3 to TRBJ2-7; 8 positions match TRBD2. The CDR3 length is 15 residues. The J segment lost 1 base and the V segment lost 3 bases, leaving 5 bases of the junction unmatched. Germline CDR1 reads SGHTA; CDR2 reads FQGTGA. The CDR3 loop reads CASSFLLAVSYEQYF. CDR3 nucleotide sequence: TGTGCCAGCAGCTTTCTACTAGCGGTTTCCTACGAGCAGTACTTC.

The chain has TRBV30 and TRBJ1-3; TRBD1 matches at 7 bases. Trimming cost V 7 bases and J 8 bases; bases outside gene matches: 5. This CDR3 contains 11 residues. CDR1 is GTSNPN, CDR2 SVGIG, per germline (reference sequence). CDR3 nucleotides: TGTGCCTTCCCCCAGGGGGACACCATATATTTT. Protein: CAFPQGDTIYF.

Of note for this clonotype: One end of the junction does not line up with germline, which may come from a read error. J is TRBJ2-7 and V is TRBV2, with no clear D. This CDR3 region has 14 residues. Germline-derived CDR1 and CDR2 are SNHLY and FYNNEI. CDR3 DNA: TGTGCCAGCAGTGATACGGCCGTCCGACCGACTCAGGACTTC. Translation gives CASSDTAVRPTQDF.

The table lists this clonotype with a few counts. This chain links TRBV4-1 with TRBJ2-3, with D possibly being TRBD2 (7 bases). This CDR3 comprises 15 residues. Trimming left V 4 bases short and J 3 bases short, with 14 bases between. Germline V CDR1 and CDR2: MGHRA, YSYEKL. The CDR3 DNA reads TGCGCCAGCAGCCGGGGGGGGCGGGGGACAGATACGCAGTATTTT. It specifies CASSRGGRGTDTQYF.

Points on this clonotype: A much larger clone differs from this one at a single base, so this may be a read error. The J gene is TRBJ1-2, the V gene TRBV30; possible D gene TRBD1, 6 bases. Germline values: CDR1 GTSNPN, CDR2 SVGIG (reference sequence). The V end lost 2 bases, the J end lost 9 bases, and 16 bases lay between the germline ends. This CDR3 has 13 amino acids. CDR3 DNA: TGTGCCTGGAGTCCAGGGGTCGGGTATTGCTACACCTTC. It encodes CAWSPGVGYCYTF.

Many counts were recorded for this clonotype. The CDR3, as DNA: TGTGCCAGCAGCCCACCTCGGTGGCCCGGGGCTGAAGCTTTCTTT. It yields the protein CASSPPRWPGAEAFF. V usage is TRBV7-8 and J usage is TRBJ1-1; the D is unclear. Trimming removed 5 bases at V and 6 bases at J, with 19 bases between. The CDR3 is 15 amino acids. CDR1 and CDR2 (germline): SGHVS, FQNEAQ.

This chain links TRBV3-1 with TRBJ2-1; 10 positions match TRBD2. V trimming: 0 bases; J trimming: 10 bases; junction bases outside the gene matches: 6. The CDR3 length is 15 residues. Germline values: CDR1 LGHDT, CDR2 YNNKEL (reference sequence). CDR3 sequence reads: CASSQESLAGDEQFF. The CDR3 nucleotides read TGTGCCAGCAGCCAAGAATCCCTAGCGGGAGACGAGCAGTTCTTC.

Details on this clonotype: The germline gene is not matched at one end of the junction; a read error may be the cause. The chain couples TRBV24-1 to TRBJ2-3; 7 nucleotides match TRBD2. This CDR3 contains 15 residues. Germline V gene sequence: CDR1 KGHDR, CDR2 SFDVKD. The CDR3 reads CASSFSGRSTDTQYF. In nucleotides, the CDR3 is TGTGCCAGCAGTTTTAGCGGGCGAAGCACAGATACGCAGTATTTT.

This chain connects TRBV29-1 to TRBJ2-7; tentative D call: TRBD2 (6 bases). V was trimmed by 7 bases and J by 6 bases, leaving 13 bases between them. Germline CDR1 is SQVTM and CDR2 is ANQGSEA. CDR3 length: 11 amino acids. In DNA, the CDR3 is TGCAGCGCCCTCAGGGACTCCGAGCAGTACTTC. Residues: CSALRDSEQYF.

The V call is TRBV25-1, the J call TRBJ1-1, with TRBD1 identical over 10 bases. Trimming removed 5 bases from V and 2 bases from J; junction bases left unmatched: 14. Germline loops: CDR1 MGHDK, CDR2 SYGVNS. CDR3 length: 18 residues. The CDR3 DNA reads TGTGCCAGCAGTCCTAAACCGGGACAGGGGCTTCGTAACACTGAAGCTTTCTTT. This sequence encodes CASSPKPGQGLRNTEAFF. The variable domain in full, completed from reference TRBV25-1 and TRBJ1-1, reads EADIYQTPRYLVIGTGKKITLECSQTMGHDKMYWYQQDPGMELHLIHYSYGVNSTEKGDLSSESTVSRIRTEHFPLTLESARPSHTSQYLCASSPKPGQGLRNTEAFFGQGTRLTVV.

This clonotype was seen many times. The rearrangement joins TRBV9 to TRBJ2-2, with a weak D call TRBD1 (6 bases). The germline V gene encodes CDR1 SGDLS and CDR2 YYNGEE. There are 13 residues in the CDR3. Between the trimmed V and J ends, which lost 3 bases and 7 bases, there was a span of 10 bases. DNA for the CDR3: TGTGCCAGCAGCGCCGAGGGGGACGGGGAGCTGTTTTTT. Protein: CASSAEGDGELFF.